This TCR beta chain derives from a study of response to subunit inactivated influenza vaccine. V dropped 1 base and J dropped 3 bases, with 13 bases sitting between them. The CDR3 length is 15 residues. Germline lookup yields CDR1 SGHRS and CDR2 YFSETQ. Study results and limitations: A suggestion made by the authors is that each seasonal influenza vaccination recruits few new T cells.

Concerning this clonotype itself: The antigen remains undetermined.

TCRdb itself ran the RT-PCR reads through MiXCR, one entry per CDR3 protein. The sample lists under 750,000 distinct CDR3 sequences; 10% to 15% were seen once. The chain couples TRBV5-1 to TRBJ1-1; D is unclear. Sequencing was performed on PBMCs from blood, taken on the day of vaccination. The receptor was isolated from a man aged 45-60 years who received an inactivated influenza vaccine. The CDR3 DNA sequence: TGCGCCAGCAGCTTGTTGGGAGGGTTGGACACTGAAGCTTTCTTT. The encoded protein is CASSLLGGLDTEAFF.